A single sample gave rise to the 31 T cell receptor beta chains below, sequenced in a study of CD8 T cells in Susac syndrome. Random hexamers served to reverse transcribe roughly 0.5 to 1 ug RNA. TCRdb re-derived calls from the immunoSEQ multiplex PCR reads in MiXCR, one entry per CDR3 protein. The sample contains 180,000 or so distinct CDR3 sequences, about 95% of which appear only once. Sequencing used CD4+ T cells from PBMCs. The origin of the receptors is a human donor with Susac syndrome.

The V and J genes are TRBV13 and TRBJ2-7; D perhaps matches TRBD2 (7 bases). The CDR3 sequence is 14 residues long. V lost 5 bases and J 6 bases, leaving 17 bases between the germline ends. In germline, CDR1 is PRHDT, CDR2 FYEKMQ (reference sequence). The CDR3 region has the DNA TGTGCCAGCAGCAGATGGGGGGGCCCTCTCGAGCAGTACTTC. It is translated as CASSRWGGPLEQYF.

The chain couples TRBV5-6 to TRBJ2-5; 11 nucleotides match TRBD2. V was pared by 0 bases and J by 5 bases, with 6 bases of the junction left unmatched. Germline values: CDR1 SGHDT, CDR2 YYEEEE. This CDR3 is built from 16 residues. This CDR3 reads CASSLGASGGTETQYF. CDR3 nucleotide sequence: TGTGCCAGCAGCTTGGGAGCTAGCGGGGGGACGGAGACCCAGTACTTC.

The J gene is TRBJ2-3, the V gene TRBV5-1; 7 bases map to TRBD2. CDR1 and CDR2 from the germline V gene are SGHRS and YFSETQ. The junction had 10 bases not matched to a gene; V was cut back by 4 bases and J by 2 bases. CDR3 size: 16 residues. This chain's CDR3 is CASSPRLAAPTDTQYF. The CDR3 bases are TGCGCCAGCAGCCCACGCCTAGCGGCACCCACAGATACGCAGTATTTT. Full variable domain (missing parts from reference TRBV5-1 and TRBJ2-3): KAGVTQTPRYLIKTRGQQVTLSCSPISGHRSVSWYQQTPGQGLQFLFEYFSETQRNKGNFPGRFSGRQFSNSRSEMNVSTLELGDSALYLCASSPRLAAPTDTQYFGPGTRLTVL.

The chain employs TRBV5-8 and TRBJ2-7; D not certain. V gave up 2 bases and J gave up 0 bases, with 9 bases separating them. Germline V gives CDR1 SGHTS, CDR2 YDEGEE. The CDR3 has 14 amino acids. The CDR3 is CASSLERASYEQYF. In DNA form, the CDR3 reads TGTGCCAGCAGCTTAGAAAGGGCCTCCTACGAGCAGTACTTC. The full variable domain, completed using reference TRBV5-8 and TRBJ2-7, is EAGVTQSPTHLIKTRGQQATLRCSPISGHTSVYWYQQALGLGLQFLLWYDEGEERNRGNFPPRFSGRQFPNYSSELNVNALELEDSALYLCASSLERASYEQYFGPGTRLTVT.

In its sample, this clonotype was seen once. J is TRBJ2-5 and V is TRBV12-3 or TRBV12-4, with 14 bases matching TRBD2. J lost 4 bases, V lost 5 bases, and 3 bases had no gene match. The length of the CDR3 is 15 residues. The CDR3 region has the DNA TGTGCCAGCAGTCCCGGACTAGCGGGGGGAGAGACCCAGTACTTC. Translation: CASSPGLAGGETQYF.

This rearrangement joins TRBV14 to TRBJ2-1; TRBD2 matches 8 bases. CDR3 length equals 13 residues. The J segment lost 14 bases and the V segment lost 0 bases, leaving 6 bases of the junction unmatched. Germline V CDR1 and CDR2: SGHDN, FVKESK. The CDR3 DNA is TGTGCCAGCAGCCAAGATAGGGGACTAGGAGAGTTCTTC. This translates into CASSQDRGLGEFF.

The V call is TRBV6-2 or TRBV6-3, the J call TRBJ2-7; 14 bases agree with TRBD2. CDR1 is MNHEY, CDR2 SVGEGT, per germline. V lost 4 bases to trimming and J lost 2 bases; unmatched junction nucleotides: 7. The CDR3 loop spans 17 amino acids. CDR3 nucleotides: TGTGCCAGCAGTTTCCCGGGACTAGCGGGAGAACCCTACGAGCAGTACTTC. As protein: CASSFPGLAGEPYEQYF.

The V gene is TRBV10-3, the J gene TRBJ2-1; 7 bases match TRBD2. The V segment lost 2 bases and the J segment 6 bases; nucleotides outside the gene matches: 4. Germline CDR1 and CDR2: ENHRY and SYGVKD. CDR3 length equals 14 residues. This CDR3 is CAISEGGSRNEQFF. Written as DNA, the CDR3 is TGTGCCATCAGTGAGGGCGGGAGCCGCAATGAGCAGTTCTTC.

The chain joins TRBV7-9 to TRBJ2-5; the match to TRBD2 covers 8 bases. Losses at the gene ends were 8 bases for V and 4 bases for J; bases not matched to a gene: 9. The V gene's germline CDR1 is SEHNR and CDR2 FQNEAQ (reference sequence). The CDR3 loop spans 14 amino acids. The CDR3 here is CASSRAGGAETQYF. The CDR3 nucleotides are TGTGCCAGCTCGAGGGCGGGAGGCGCAGAGACCCAGTACTTC. The complete variable domain, with remaining parts taken from reference TRBV7-9 and TRBJ2-5, reads DTGVSQNPRHKITKRGQNVTFRCDPISEHNRLYWYRQTLGQGPEFLTYFQNEAQLEKSRLLSDRFSAERPKGSFSTLEIQRTEQGDSAMYLCASSRAGGAETQYFGPGTRLLVL.

This sequence joins TRBV7-9 and TRBJ2-3; tentative D call: TRBD2 (5 bases). CDR3 size: 14 residues. V was clipped by 4 bases and J by 6 bases, with 14 bases between them. In germline, CDR1 is SEHNR, CDR2 FQNEAQ (reference sequence). Here the CDR3 reads CASSSTAGWDTQYF. The CDR3 nucleotides are TGTGCCAGCAGCTCCACGGCGGGCTGGGATACGCAGTATTTT.

The chain joins TRBV15 to TRBJ1-3; D call uncertain. This CDR3 has 13 residues. The V end lost 0 bases, the J end lost 4 bases, and 4 bases lay between the germline ends. CDR1 and CDR2 (germline): LNHNV, YYDKDF (reference sequence). The CDR3 reads CATSRDVGNTIYF. For the CDR3, the DNA is TGTGCCACCAGCAGAGACGTAGGAAACACCATATATTTT.

The gene calls are TRBV19 and TRBJ1-6; D is unresolved. V lost 3 bases and J 6 bases, leaving 15 bases between the germline ends. The CDR3 length is 16 residues. Germline V CDR1 and CDR2: LNHDA, SQIVND (reference sequence). In DNA, the CDR3 is TGTGCCAGTAGTATTTATCCAGGCGAGCCTAATTCACCCCTCCACTTT. Translated, it gives CASSIYPGEPNSPLHF.

This clonotype was seen more than once but under ten times. The chain couples TRBV4-2 to TRBJ1-4; tentatively, D is TRBD1 (5 bases). The germline V gene encodes CDR1 LGHNA and CDR2 YNFKEQ. Trimming took 4 bases from V and 5 from J, leaving 11 bases between them. This CDR3 is 14 amino acids long. CDR3 sequence (DNA): TGTGCCAGCAGCCCCACAGGAACCAATGAAAAACTGTTTTTT. It is translated as CASSPTGTNEKLFF.

The chain combines TRBV5-5 with TRBJ2-5; unclear D gene. The V and J ends lost 4 bases and 5 bases respectively, with 15 bases between them. There are 14 residues in the CDR3. Germline V gene data show CDR1 as SGHKS and CDR2 as YYEKEE (reference sequence). CDR3 protein: CASSAEWGKETQYF. The CDR3 DNA sequence: TGTGCCAGCAGCGCCGAATGGGGAAAGGAGACCCAGTACTTC. The whole variable domain, remainder taken from reference TRBV5-5 and TRBJ2-5, is DAGVTQSPTHLIKTRGQQVTLRCSPISGHKSVSWYQQVLGQGPQFIFQYYEKEERGRGNFPDRFSARQFPNYSSELNVNALLLGDSALYLCASSAEWGKETQYFGPGTRLLVL.

This sequence joins TRBV29-1 and TRBJ2-2, with D perhaps TRBD1 (6 bases). The V gene lost 5 bases and the J gene lost 6 bases, with 13 bases spanning the gap. The germline CDR1 and CDR2 sequences are SQVTM and ANQGSEA. The CDR3 has 13 residues. CDR3 nucleotides: TGCAGCGTTAAACAGGGCACGGCCGGGGAGCTGTTTTTT. It translates to CSVKQGTAGELFF.

This sequence joins TRBV19 and TRBJ2-7, with D uncertain. V was cut by 6 bases and J by 2 bases, with 8 bases left in between. The CDR3 is 12 residues long. Germline CDR1 LNHDA, CDR2 SQIVND (reference sequence). CDR3 loop: CASSETPYEQYF. CDR3 bases: TGTGCCAGTAGCGAAACCCCCTACGAGCAGTACTTC.

The chain is built from TRBV11-2 and TRBJ2-7; 7 bases fit TRBD1. CDR3 size: 15 residues. The germline gives CDR1 SGHAT, CDR2 FQNNGV. V gave up 1 base and J gave up 2 bases; unmatched junction bases: 5. The CDR3 region is CASSLVGQETYEQYF. DNA of the CDR3: TGTGCCAGCAGCTTAGTCGGACAGGAGACCTACGAGCAGTACTTC.

The chain uses TRBV9 and TRBJ2-1, with 9 bases lining up with TRBD2. The germline gives CDR1 SGDLS, CDR2 YYNGEE. The CDR3 is 15 amino acids. V shed 0 bases, J shed 7 bases, and the junction held 5 bases outside the gene matches. In nucleotides, the CDR3 is TGTGCCAGCAGCGTAGAGGGACTAGCCCTTAATGAGCAGTTCTTC. It encodes CASSVEGLALNEQFF.

This chain links TRBV11-2 with TRBJ2-5; TRBD2 matches 8 bases. Germline V gene sequence: CDR1 SGHAT, CDR2 FQNNGV. V was pared by 3 bases and J by 2 bases, with 2 bases of the junction left unmatched. The CDR3 has 14 amino acids. The CDR3 region is CASSFQRGQETQYF. CDR3 nucleotides: TGTGCCAGCAGCTTCCAGCGGGGGCAAGAGACCCAGTACTTC.

This rearrangement joins TRBV28 to TRBJ1-2, with D uncertain. Germline V gives CDR1 MDHEN, CDR2 SYDVKM. V lost 4 bases to trimming and J lost 4 bases, with 16 bases between them. The CDR3 contains 15 residues. The CDR3 is CASSSPGGGFYGYTF. Written as DNA, the CDR3 is TGTGCCAGCAGTTCCCCAGGCGGAGGGTTCTATGGCTACACCTTC.

The chain is built from TRBV20-1 and TRBJ2-5; D gene uncertain. V dropped 4 bases and J dropped 1 base, with 13 bases sitting between them. Per the germline V gene, CDR1 is DFQATT and CDR2 is SNEGSKA (reference sequence). The CDR3 is made up of 14 amino acids. CDR3: CSANPLGFQETQYF. The CDR3 bases are TGCAGTGCTAACCCTTTAGGATTCCAAGAGACCCAGTACTTC.

The chain couples TRBV5-1 to TRBJ2-2, with D tentatively TRBD1 (6 bases). In germline, CDR1 is SGHRS, CDR2 YFSETQ. The V gene lost 4 bases and the J gene lost 0 bases, with 7 bases spanning the gap. The CDR3 extends over 14 amino acids. CDR3 region: CASSGTTNTGELFF. The CDR3 DNA sequence: TGCGCCAGCAGCGGGACAACGAACACCGGGGAGCTGTTTTTT.

Only one count was recorded for this clonotype. The chain links TRBV27 to TRBJ2-3; 7 nucleotides line up with TRBD1. The CDR3 is 16 amino acids. Per germline, CDR1 MNHEY and CDR2 SMNVEV (reference sequence). J was trimmed by 2 bases and V by 5 bases; bases with no gene match: 10. The CDR3 reads CASSTPGTDSTDTQYF. CDR3 coding DNA: TGTGCCAGCAGTACGCCCGGGACAGATTCCACAGATACGCAGTATTTT.

Only one count was recorded for this clonotype. The rearrangement uses TRBV27 and TRBJ1-2; TRBD1 might be the D (5 bases). This CDR3 spans 15 amino acids. Germline-derived CDR1 and CDR2 are MNHEY and SMNVEV (reference sequence). Deletions cut 2 bases from V and 4 bases from J, with 14 bases between. CDR3 in amino acids: CASSLTAGYSYGYTF. The CDR3 nucleotides read TGTGCCAGCAGTTTAACGGCAGGGTATTCCTATGGCTACACCTTC.

The chain is built from TRBV6-1 and TRBJ2-2; 9 positions agree with TRBD1. The CDR3 is 16 residues long. In germline, CDR1 is MNHNS, CDR2 SASEGT. J lost 4 bases, V lost 5 bases, and 8 bases had no gene match. Written as DNA, the CDR3 is TGTGCCAGCAGTCGCCAAGGGACAGGGAGCACCGGGGAGCTGTTTTTT. Translating it yields CASSRQGTGSTGELFF.

CDR3 in amino acids: CASSANRGFHEQYF. The DNA of the CDR3 is TGTGCCAGCAGTGCGAACAGGGGTTTCCACGAGCAGTACTTC. The chain is built from TRBV2 and TRBJ2-7; TRBD1 matches 7 bases. The V and J ends lost 4 bases and 5 bases, in that order; junction bases with no gene match: 8. The CDR3 length is 14 residues. The V gene's germline CDR1 is SNHLY and CDR2 FYNNEI. Full variable domain (missing parts from reference TRBV2 and TRBJ2-7): EPEVTQTPSHQVTQMGQEVILRCVPISNHLYFYWYRQILGQKVEFLVSFYNNEISEKSEIFDDQFSVERPDGSNFTLKIRSTKLEDSAMYFCASSANRGFHEQYFGPGTRLTVT.

This clonotype was counted once. The chain has TRBV7-2 and TRBJ2-1, with D possibly matching TRBD1 (5 bases). The CDR3 is 13 residues long. Trimming removed 3 bases at V and 6 bases at J, with 9 bases between. Germline assignment: CDR1 SGHTA and CDR2 FQGNSA. CDR3 residues: CASSFGQANEQFF. The CDR3 nucleotides read TGTGCCAGCAGCTTCGGACAAGCCAATGAGCAGTTCTTC.

Here the CDR3 DNA reads TGTGCCAGCAGTGAACCAGGGGGTGGAGGCTATGGCTACACCTTC. This translates into CASSEPGGGGYGYTF. The V gene is TRBV2, the J gene TRBJ1-2; the match to TRBD1 covers 7 bases. Germline V CDR1 and CDR2: SNHLY, FYNNEI. CDR3 length equals 15 residues. V shed 2 bases and J 4 bases; nucleotides not matched to a gene: 7.

The chain combines TRBV6-5 with TRBJ2-4, with a weak D call TRBD1 (6 bases). The CDR3 is 15 residues long. The germline CDR1 and CDR2 sequences are MNHEY and SVGAGI. With 10 bases removed from V and 0 bases from J, the gap between germline ends came to 16 bases. Here the CDR3 reads CATPYRDLAKNIQYF. The CDR3 bases are TGTGCCACCCCCTACAGGGACCTAGCCAAAAACATTCAGTACTTC.

This clonotype has a single count. The rearrangement links TRBV23-1 to TRBJ1-4; tentative D call: TRBD1 (6 bases). Being an ORF, TRBV23-1 has a function that is uncertain. The CDR3 loop spans 16 amino acids. V was clipped by 3 bases and J by 3 bases, with 14 bases between them. CDR3 sequence: CASSQNREKANEKLFF. As DNA, the CDR3 is TGCGCCAGCAGTCAGAACAGGGAGAAGGCTAATGAAAAACTGTTTTTT.

V gene TRBV18 combines with J gene TRBJ1-1, with D possibly matching TRBD1 (5 bases). V gave up 3 bases and J gave up 0 bases, with 11 bases separating them. The CDR3 consists of 15 residues. From germline, CDR1 is KGHSH and CDR2 LQKENI. CDR3 bases: TGTGCCAGCTCACCGACGACAGCCATGAACACTGAAGCTTTCTTT. Encoded protein: CASSPTTAMNTEAFF.